One and the same sample provided the 25 T cell receptor beta chains below, sequenced in a study of shared clonotypes between healthy human individuals. Method: immunoSEQ multiplex PCR; TCRdb's copy keeps in-frame clones and lacks some. This sample yields a few hundred thousand clones, of which 97% are seen a single time; approximately 0.057% belongs to the top ten. Sequenced: naive CD4+ T cells sorted from blood. Subset reported: CD45RA+ positively selected. The receptors here all came from a woman in her 30s in good health.

The chain carries TRBV2 and TRBJ1-1; D is undetermined. The CDR3 covers 14 residues. The V and J ends lost 2 bases and 5 bases respectively, with 12 bases between them. Germline V lookup: CDR1 SNHLY, CDR2 FYNNEI. The CDR3 DNA reads as TGTGCCAGCAGTGAAATGGCACAGTCAACTGAAGCTTTCTTT. Protein sequence: CASSEMAQSTEAFF.

This chain links TRBV14 with TRBJ2-1; TRBD2 matches 12 bases. The CDR3 sequence is 15 residues long. Trimming removed 4 bases from V and 7 bases from J; junction bases left unmatched: 5. Germline CDR1 is SGHDN and CDR2 is FVKESK. In nucleotides, the CDR3 is TGTGCCAGCAGCCCTGGACTAGCGGGAACTAATGAGCAGTTCTTC. It translates to CASSPGLAGTNEQFF.

The chain combines TRBV5-1 with TRBJ1-2; the match to TRBD1 covers 7 bases. The CDR3 is made up of 13 amino acids. Germline V lookup: CDR1 SGHRS, CDR2 YFSETQ. The V gene end was trimmed by 5 bases and the J gene end by 5 bases; junction bases not matched to a gene: 6. The CDR3 sequence is CASRPTGAYGYTF. CDR3 nucleotide sequence: TGCGCCAGCAGACCTACAGGGGCGTATGGCTACACCTTC.

V is TRBV11-3 and J is TRBJ2-1; D perhaps matches TRBD1 (8 bases). Germline V lookup: CDR1 SGHNT, CDR2 YENEEA. The CDR3 runs to 15 residues. Trimming pared 1 base from V and 8 bases from J, leaving 15 bases between. In DNA form, the CDR3 reads TGTGCCAGCAGCTTAGGGAGGACAGGGAGGGATGAGCAGTTCTTC. Protein: CASSLGRTGRDEQFF. The full variable domain, its missing parts supplied by reference TRBV11-3 and TRBJ2-1, is EAGVVQSPRYKIIEKKQPVAFWCNPISGHNTLYWYLQNLGQGPELLIRYENEEAVDDSQLPKDRFSAERLKGVDSTLKIQPAELGDSAVYLCASSLGRTGRDEQFFGPGTRLTVL.

This clone has just one count. V and J are TRBV7-8 and TRBJ1-5; D ambiguous. Germline values: CDR1 SGHVS, CDR2 FQNEAQ. The CDR3 consists of 15 residues. With 1 base removed from V and 3 bases from J, the gap between germline ends came to 10 bases. The CDR3 loop reads CASSLGSGNNQPQHF. The CDR3 DNA sequence: TGTGCCAGCAGCTTAGGCTCAGGCAACAATCAGCCCCAGCATTTT.

The CDR3 reads CASSPTGPRDSPLHF. In DNA, the CDR3 is TGTGCCAGCTCACCGACTGGCCCCCGGGATTCACCCCTCCACTTT. This chain uses TRBV18 with TRBJ1-6; D uncertain. V shed 3 bases and J shed 8 bases, with 14 bases lying between them. Germline V gene sequence: CDR1 KGHSH, CDR2 LQKENI. The CDR3 length is 15 residues.

V is TRBV19 and J is TRBJ2-5; D unresolved. With 10 bases removed from V and 5 bases from J, the gap between germline ends came to 17 bases. From germline, CDR1 is LNHDA and CDR2 SQIVND (reference sequence). This CDR3 comprises 13 residues. The CDR3, as DNA: TGTGCCACCTTGGGCCCGCCCCAGGAGACCCAGTACTTC. As protein: CATLGPPQETQYF. Full variable domain (missing parts from reference TRBV19 and TRBJ2-5): DGGITQSPKYLFRKEGQNVTLSCEQNLNHDAMYWYRQDPGQGLRLIYYSQIVNDFQKGDIAEGYSVSREKKESFPLTVTSAQKNPTAFYLCATLGPPQETQYFGPGTRLLVL.

The V and J genes are TRBV27 and TRBJ2-5; D may correspond to TRBD1 or TRBD2 (5 bases each). In germline, CDR1 is MNHEY, CDR2 SMNVEV (reference sequence). The CDR3 spans 15 residues. Trimming took 6 bases from V and 4 from J, leaving 18 bases between them. CDR3 protein: CASRQVRGLRETQYF. As DNA, the CDR3 is TGTGCCAGCAGACAGGTCCGGGGCCTAAGAGAGACCCAGTACTTC.

The chain couples TRBV7-9 to TRBJ2-5; D unresolved. This CDR3 spans 12 amino acids. Trimming left V 7 bases short and J 5 bases short, with 11 bases between. Germline V gene lookup returns CDR1 SEHNR and CDR2 FQNEAQ (reference sequence). The CDR3 bases are TGTGCCAGCAACCTGATTGGGGAGACCCAGTACTTC. Encoded protein: CASNLIGETQYF.

The chain couples TRBV27 to TRBJ2-1; D is unresolved. Germline V gene data show CDR1 as MNHEY and CDR2 as SMNVEV (reference sequence). V was shortened by 2 bases and J by 0 bases, with 8 bases between the two germline ends. The CDR3 is made up of 15 amino acids. CDR3 loop: CASSLLWGSYNEQFF. CDR3 nucleotides: TGTGCCAGCAGTTTACTTTGGGGCTCCTACAATGAGCAGTTCTTC.

V is TRBV5-5 and J is TRBJ1-5; D unclear. Trimming took off 1 base at V and 5 bases at J, with 13 bases between the two ends. The CDR3 spans 15 residues. Per germline, CDR1 SGHKS and CDR2 YYEKEE (reference sequence). CDR3 sequence: CASSLFRGIDQPQHF. Written as DNA, the CDR3 is TGTGCCAGCAGCTTGTTCCGGGGTATCGATCAGCCCCAGCATTTT.

The V and J genes are TRBV28 and TRBJ1-1; D gene ambiguous. CDR3 length: 14 amino acids. Trimming shortened V by 5 bases and J by 5 bases, and 15 bases separated the two germline ends. Per germline, CDR1 MDHEN and CDR2 SYDVKM. In DNA, the CDR3 is TGTGCCAGCAGTCCTCACAGTATCGGGACTGAAGCTTTCTTT. Translation: CASSPHSIGTEAFF.

In its sample, this clone was seen once. The chain employs TRBV4-1 and TRBJ2-4; TRBD1 is a possible D gene (5 bases). V was shortened by 2 bases and J by 7 bases, with 12 bases between the two germline ends. The CDR3 consists of 14 residues. Germline CDR1 is MGHRA and CDR2 is YSYEKL. The CDR3 loop is CASSQPWQGNIQYF. CDR3 nucleotides: TGCGCCAGCAGCCAACCTTGGCAGGGCAACATTCAGTACTTC.

Of note for this clone: This sample also contains other DNA sequences that code for the same CDR3. The chain links TRBV6-1 to TRBJ2-2, with 7 bases that match TRBD2. CDR3 length equals 15 residues. V shed 4 bases and J 2 bases; nucleotides not matched to a gene: 4. Germline V gene data show CDR1 as MNHNS and CDR2 as SASEGT. CDR3 nucleotides: TGTGCCAGCAGTGTATCTAGCGGAAACACCGGGGAGCTGTTTTTT. Translating it yields CASSVSSGNTGELFF.

This chain connects TRBV11-2 to TRBJ2-7; D is uncertain. This CDR3 spans 13 amino acids. V gave up 0 bases and J gave up 12 bases, with 15 bases separating them. Germline values: CDR1 SGHAT, CDR2 FQNNGV. CDR3 residues: CASSLDGPARWYF. The CDR3 DNA sequence: TGTGCCAGCAGCTTAGATGGACCGGCTAGGTGGTACTTC.

The rearrangement links TRBV30 to TRBJ2-4, with D perhaps TRBD1 or TRBD2 (7 bases each). This CDR3 comprises 13 residues. Trimming stripped 2 bases from V and 8 bases from J, with 13 bases between. Germline V gene data show CDR1 as GTSNPN and CDR2 as SVGIG (reference sequence). The CDR3 region has the DNA TGTGCCTGGAGTCCAGGGGGGGCGGACATTCAGTACTTC. This translates into CAWSPGGADIQYF.

This chain joins TRBV21-1 and TRBJ2-7; the table gives TRBD1 as D, unverified against the DNA. TRBV21-1 is marked as a pseudogene. This CDR3 region has 17 residues. The CDR3 nucleotides are TGTGCCAGCAGCAAAGATGGGAGGACAGGGGCCTACTACGAGCAGTACTTC. Its translation is CASSKDGRTGAYYEQYF.

The CDR3 DNA follows: TGTGCCAGCAGCTCAGGGGAGGGGAAGATACAGAGTTCTGGCTACACCTTC. It translates to CASSSGEGKIQSSGYTF. The gene calls are TRBV5-4 and TRBJ1-2; D perhaps matches TRBD1 (6 bases). The CDR3 spans 17 residues. Germline V CDR1 and CDR2: SGHNT, YYREEE (reference sequence). Between the trimmed V and J ends, which lost 3 bases and 7 bases, there was a span of 25 bases.

The chain joins TRBV7-2 to TRBJ1-2; D is uncertain. Germline assignment: CDR1 SGHTA and CDR2 FQGNSA. Trimming pared 2 bases from V and 7 bases from J, leaving 11 bases between. The CDR3 sequence is 13 residues long. CDR3 sequence reads: CASSLSGEGGYTF. The CDR3 bases are TGTGCCAGCAGCTTATCCGGGGAGGGTGGCTACACCTTC. The full variable domain, in which reference TRBV7-2 and TRBJ1-2 provide the parts outside the CDR3, is GAGVSQSPSNKVTEKGKDVELRCDPISGHTALYWYRQSLGQGLEFLIYFQGNSAPDKSGLPSDRFSAERTGGSVSTLTIQRTQQEDSAVYLCASSLSGEGGYTFGSGTRLTVV.

The CDR3 region is CASSESTDANVLTF. CDR3 nucleotide sequence: TGCGCCAGCAGTGAGTCGACCGACGCCAACGTCCTGACTTTC. This chain joins TRBV10-2 and TRBJ2-6, with D hard to call. Germline loops: CDR1 WSHSY, CDR2 SAAADI. V was trimmed by 0 bases and J by 7 bases, leaving 7 bases between them. The CDR3 runs 14 residues.

The chain has TRBV6-1 and TRBJ1-1; the match to TRBD1 covers 7 bases. V lost 3 bases and J lost 1; bases outside the gene matches: 5. CDR3 length equals 15 residues. Germline CDR1 MNHNS, CDR2 SASEGT. The CDR3 DNA reads as TGTGCCAGCAGTGATAAGGGGGCCCCGAACACTGAAGCTTTCTTT. Translated: CASSDKGAPNTEAFF.

The chain uses TRBV5-1 and TRBJ2-2; 10 bases align to TRBD2. The CDR3 consists of 16 residues. Germline V gene data show CDR1 as SGHRS and CDR2 as YFSETQ. J lost 1 base, V lost 2 bases, and 2 bases had no gene match. This CDR3 is CASSFIAGGNTGELFF. The CDR3 DNA reads TGCGCCAGCAGCTTTATAGCGGGAGGGAACACCGGGGAGCTGTTTTTT.

To note about this clone: This CDR3 is also generated by other DNA sequences in the sample. CDR3 nucleotide sequence: TGTGCCATCAGTGAGTCAACAGGCGCAGATACGCAGTATTTT. Translated, it gives CAISESTGADTQYF. The J gene is TRBJ2-3, the V gene TRBV10-3, with a tentative D call TRBD1 (5 bases). V lost 0 bases, J lost 4 bases, and 8 bases lay in between. CDR1 is ENHRY and CDR2 is SYGVKD in the germline V gene. The CDR3 is 14 amino acids.

This clone was seen only once. This rearrangement joins TRBV5-1 to TRBJ2-1; a possible D gene is TRBD2 (5 bases). The CDR3 spans 16 residues. V gave up 4 bases and J gave up 9 bases, with 23 bases separating them. Germline loops: CDR1 SGHRS, CDR2 YFSETQ. The CDR3: CASSDPGILAGGEQFF. CDR3 nucleotides: TGCGCCAGCAGCGACCCCGGGATCCTAGCTGGTGGTGAGCAGTTCTTC.

The chain is built from TRBV10-3 and TRBJ2-7; 8 positions agree with TRBD2. The V gene's germline CDR1 is ENHRY and CDR2 SYGVKD. With 4 bases clipped from V and 0 bases from J, the junction kept 17 bases outside the gene matches. The CDR3 totals 19 residues. CDR3 in amino acids: CAISVGGASGPPNSYEQYF. In DNA form, the CDR3 reads TGTGCCATCAGTGTAGGGGGGGCTAGCGGGCCCCCAAACTCCTACGAGCAGTACTTC.